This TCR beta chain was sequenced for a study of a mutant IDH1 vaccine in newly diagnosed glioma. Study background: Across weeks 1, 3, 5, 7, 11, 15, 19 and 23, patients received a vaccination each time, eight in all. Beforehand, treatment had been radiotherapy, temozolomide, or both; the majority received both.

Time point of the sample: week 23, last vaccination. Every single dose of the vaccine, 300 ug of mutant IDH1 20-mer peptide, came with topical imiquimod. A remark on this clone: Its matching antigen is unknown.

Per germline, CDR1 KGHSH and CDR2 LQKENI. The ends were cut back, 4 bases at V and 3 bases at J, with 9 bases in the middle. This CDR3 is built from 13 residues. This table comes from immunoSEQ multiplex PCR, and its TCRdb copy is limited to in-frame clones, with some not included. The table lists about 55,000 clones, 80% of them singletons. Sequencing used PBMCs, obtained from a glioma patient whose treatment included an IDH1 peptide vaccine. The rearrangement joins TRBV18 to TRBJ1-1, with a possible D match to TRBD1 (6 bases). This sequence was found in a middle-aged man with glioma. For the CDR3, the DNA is TGTGCCAGCTCACGGGGGGCGGACACTGAAGCTTTCTTT. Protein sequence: CASSRGADTEAFF. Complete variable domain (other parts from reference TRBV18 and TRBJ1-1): NAGVMQNPRHLVRRRGQEARLRCSPMKGHSHVYWYRQLPEEGLKFMVYLQKENIIDESGMPKERFSAEFPKEGPSILRIQQVVRGDSAAYFCASSRGADTEAFFGQGTRLTVV.